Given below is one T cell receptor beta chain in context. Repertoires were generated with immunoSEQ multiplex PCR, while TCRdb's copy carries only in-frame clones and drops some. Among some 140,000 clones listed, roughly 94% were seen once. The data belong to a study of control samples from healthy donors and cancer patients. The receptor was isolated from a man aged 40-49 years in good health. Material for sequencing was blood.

CDR3 protein: CASSPGTGGPYEQYF. CDR3 DNA: TGTGCCAGTAGTCCCGGGACAGGGGGTCCCTACGAGCAGTACTTC. The chain couples TRBV19 to TRBJ2-7; 11 bases are shared with TRBD1. Trimming at V came to 5 bases and at J to 2 bases, leaving 5 bases not matched to a gene. The CDR3 sequence is 15 residues long. Germline CDR1 and CDR2: LNHDA and SQIVND (reference sequence).